These 25 T cell receptor beta chains came from one sample sequenced in a study of blood T cell repertoires in COVID-19. Assay: immunoSEQ multiplex PCR; the TCRdb copy retains only in-frame clones and omits some. The sample contains some 39,000 clones, more than 75% of which appear only once. Material: peripheral blood. The source is an elderly man with acute or convalescent COVID-19.

The chain carries TRBV7-9 and TRBJ2-1; D is possibly TRBD1 (6 bases). The germline CDR1 and CDR2 sequences are SEHNR and FQNEAQ (reference sequence). Trimming removed 5 bases at V and 4 bases at J, with 15 bases between. There are 15 residues in the CDR3. The CDR3 spells CASSPPGADYNEQFF. The CDR3 nucleotides are TGTGCCAGCAGCCCACCAGGGGCTGATTACAATGAGCAGTTCTTC.

Only one count was recorded for this clone. This chain joins TRBV28 and TRBJ2-7; TRBD2 matches 7 bases. Per the germline V gene, CDR1 is MDHEN and CDR2 is SYDVKM. Trimming took 3 bases from V and 12 from J; bases not matched to a gene: 11. The CDR3 totals 13 residues. CDR3 nucleotide sequence: TGTGCCAGCAGTTTCGGGCTAGCGGTCCAACCGTACTTC. Translating gives CASSFGLAVQPYF.

V and J are TRBV25-1 and TRBJ1-4; possibly TRBD1 for D (5 bases). The CDR3 covers 14 residues. Trimming took 4 bases from V and 7 from J, leaving 13 bases between them. Per germline, CDR1 MGHDK and CDR2 SYGVNS. This CDR3 is CASSVWGGGEKLFF. The CDR3, as DNA: TGTGCCAGCAGTGTCTGGGGCGGTGGTGAAAAACTGTTTTTT.

V is TRBV6-5 and J is TRBJ2-3, with 10 nucleotides matching TRBD2. V lost 8 bases and J lost 5; bases outside the gene matches: 7. This CDR3 is 14 amino acids long. Germline V gene lookup returns CDR1 MNHEY and CDR2 SVGAGI. CDR3 in DNA: TGTGCCAGCGGGACTGGACTAGCGGAAGATACGCAGTATTTT. Translating it yields CASGTGLAEDTQYF.

This clone is medium-sized. The chain employs TRBV3-1 (or the pseudogene TRBV3-2) and TRBJ2-7; 12 bases align to TRBD2. This CDR3 contains 16 residues. Germline assignment: CDR1 LGHDT and CDR2 YNNKEL (reference sequence). Trimming at V came to 4 bases and at J to 2 bases, leaving 6 bases not matched to a gene. CDR3 sequence (DNA): TGTGCCAGCAGCCCGACTAGCGGGGGATCTACCTACGAGCAGTACTTC. It translates to CASSPTSGGSTYEQYF.

V gene TRBV6-5 combines with J gene TRBJ1-2; D perhaps matches TRBD1 (6 bases). V lost 7 bases, J lost 4 bases, and 19 bases lay in between. Germline V gives CDR1 MNHEY, CDR2 SVGAGI. The CDR3 is 15 residues long. The CDR3 region is CASTPYRDSSYGYTF. For the CDR3, the DNA is TGTGCCAGCACTCCATACAGGGATTCCTCCTATGGCTACACCTTC.

This clone was found once. J is TRBJ1-1 and V is TRBV5-1, with 9 bases lining up with TRBD1. V was pared by 5 bases and J by 5 bases, with 7 bases of the junction left unmatched. The length of the CDR3 is 14 residues. Per the germline V gene, CDR1 is SGHRS and CDR2 is YFSETQ. CDR3 DNA sequence: TGCGCCAGCAGACAGACAGGGGGAGGAACTGAAGCTTTCTTT. Its protein product is CASRQTGGGTEAFF.

V gene TRBV7-9 combines with J gene TRBJ1-6; TRBD1 is a possible D gene (6 bases). V was shortened by 3 bases and J by 9 bases, with 12 bases between the two germline ends. The germline V gene encodes CDR1 SEHNR and CDR2 FQNEAQ (reference sequence). This CDR3 comprises 14 residues. The CDR3 protein is CASSFGQRSSPLHF. The CDR3 DNA reads as TGTGCCAGCAGCTTCGGACAGAGGAGTTCACCCCTCCACTTT.

CDR3 in amino acids: CASSLDTSDTQYF. In nucleotides, the CDR3 is TGTGCCAGCAGTTTAGACACATCAGATACGCAGTATTTT. The chain combines TRBV12-3 or TRBV12-4 with TRBJ2-3; D remains ambiguous. This CDR3 has 13 amino acids. Trimming pared 1 base from V and 4 bases from J, leaving 6 bases between.

CDR3 loop: CASTEQGQGDTEAFF. The CDR3 nucleotides read TGCGCCAGCACCGAGCAGGGACAGGGGGACACTGAAGCTTTCTTT. V usage is TRBV5-1 and J usage is TRBJ1-1; 11 bases match TRBD1. CDR3 length: 15 residues. Per germline, CDR1 SGHRS and CDR2 YFSETQ. Losses at the gene ends were 6 bases for V and 3 bases for J; bases not matched to a gene: 7.

This clone came up a few times. The genes are TRBV5-6 and TRBJ1-6; D remains ambiguous. V shed 0 bases and J shed 7 bases, with 11 bases lying between them. The CDR3 extends over 15 amino acids. Per the germline V gene, CDR1 is SGHDT and CDR2 is YYEEEE. The CDR3 nucleotides are TGTGCCAGCAGCTTGGCACGACTCCCCAATTCACCCCTCCACTTT. Translating gives CASSLARLPNSPLHF. The variable domain in full, completed from reference TRBV5-6 and TRBJ1-6, reads DAGVTQSPTHLIKTRGQQVTLRCSPKSGHDTVSWYQQALGQGPQFIFQYYEEEERQRGNFPDRFSGHQFPNYSSELNVNALLLGDSALYLCASSLARLPNSPLHFGNGTRLTVT.

Only one count was recorded for this clone. V gene TRBV10-3 combines with J gene TRBJ1-2; 8 bases match TRBD1. The V gene end was trimmed by 6 bases and the J gene end by 10 bases; junction bases not matched to a gene: 7. This CDR3 has 12 amino acids. Germline-derived CDR1 and CDR2 are ENHRY and SYGVKD. CDR3 loop: CAIRGQGTDYTF. The DNA of the CDR3 is TGTGCCATCAGAGGACAGGGAACGGACTACACCTTC.

V gene TRBV30 combines with J gene TRBJ1-6; D not certain. The length of the CDR3 is 15 residues. Germline V gene sequence: CDR1 GTSNPN, CDR2 SVGIG (reference sequence). Trimming took 2 bases from V and 5 from J, leaving 13 bases between them. DNA of the CDR3: TGTGCCTGGAGTCCATTGGTTCAGGATAATTCACCCCTCCACTTT. This translates into CAWSPLVQDNSPLHF.

Ten or more counts support this clone. The rearrangement joins TRBV5-1 to TRBJ2-7; no clear D. Between the trimmed V and J ends, which lost 5 bases and 6 bases, there was a span of 12 bases. The CDR3 is 12 amino acids. Germline CDR1 is SGHRS and CDR2 is YFSETQ. DNA of the CDR3: TGCGCCAGCAGGTCCTCGACGGGCGAGCAGTACTTC. Its protein is CASRSSTGEQYF.

This sequence joins TRBV6-4 and TRBJ2-7; possibly TRBD1 for D (6 bases). CDR3 length: 16 residues. CDR1 is MRHNA, CDR2 SNTAGT, per germline. V was pared by 5 bases and J by 2 bases, with 19 bases between. The CDR3 bases are TGTGCCAGCAGTACCTTAGGGGGACCCCTCCCCTACGAGCAGTACTTC. As protein: CASSTLGGPLPYEQYF.

The chain combines TRBV7-9 with TRBJ1-1; possible D gene TRBD1, 5 bases. Trimming took 5 bases from V and 8 from J, leaving 12 bases between them. CDR3 length: 12 amino acids. Germline-derived CDR1 and CDR2 are SEHNR and FQNEAQ (reference sequence). The CDR3 region has the DNA TGTGCCAGCAGCCGACAGACTGCAGAAGCTTTCTTT. Translating it yields CASSRQTAEAFF.

The rearrangement uses TRBV9 and TRBJ2-1; 7 bases agree with TRBD2. Germline-derived CDR1 and CDR2 are SGDLS and YYNGEE. The CDR3 consists of 16 residues. V lost 4 bases and J lost 7; bases outside the gene matches: 14. CDR3 protein: CASSPPGSGGGNEQFF. In DNA, the CDR3 is TGTGCCAGCAGCCCACCCGGGTCCGGGGGAGGGAATGAGCAGTTCTTC.

The genes are TRBV5-8 and TRBJ2-3; D is uncertain. Trimming pared 2 bases from V and 4 bases from J, leaving 11 bases between. The CDR3 is made up of 14 amino acids. Germline V gives CDR1 SGHTS, CDR2 YDEGEE. CDR3 sequence (DNA): TGTGCCAGCAGCTTTGCCCCCCCGGCAGATACGCAGTATTTT. Residues: CASSFAPPADTQYF.

The chain is built from TRBV4-2 and TRBJ2-5; 10 nucleotides agree with TRBD2. The CDR3 contains 19 residues. CDR1 is LGHNA, CDR2 YNFKEQ, per germline. With V trimmed by 1 base and J by 5 bases, 16 bases remained unmatched. CDR3 nucleotides: TGTGCCAGCAGCCAAGCTGTTACCAGGACTAGCGGACCTCAGGAGACCCAGTACTTC. It codes for CASSQAVTRTSGPQETQYF.

This chain uses TRBV5-1 with TRBJ2-1; a weak D match, TRBD2 (6 bases). Trimming took off 8 bases at V and 3 bases at J, with 12 bases between the two ends. CDR3 size: 13 residues. The germline V gene has CDR1 SGHRS and CDR2 YFSETQ. CDR3 in amino acids: CASRGLFYNEQFF. CDR3 coding DNA: TGCGCCAGTCGGGGACTTTTCTACAATGAGCAGTTCTTC.

This chain joins TRBV7-3 and TRBJ2-6; 11 bases agree with TRBD2. This CDR3 is built from 19 residues. Germline-derived CDR1 and CDR2 are SGHTA and FQGTGA. Trimming took 3 bases from V and 2 from J; bases not matched to a gene: 9. The CDR3 is CASSLGPTSGIAGANVLTF. Written as DNA, the CDR3 is TGTGCCAGCAGCTTGGGGCCGACTAGCGGGATAGCTGGGGCCAACGTCCTGACTTTC.

V and J are TRBV14 and TRBJ2-3, with TRBD2 as a possible D gene (5 bases). Germline-derived CDR1 and CDR2 are SGHDN and FVKESK. The CDR3 sequence is 17 residues long. Trimming stripped 5 bases from V and 1 base from J, with 19 bases between. Here the CDR3 reads CASSTTDPWGGTDTQYF. In nucleotides, the CDR3 is TGTGCCAGCAGCACAACCGACCCGTGGGGAGGCACAGATACGCAGTATTTT.

CDR3 loop: CASSGTGPSNQPQHF. The DNA for the CDR3 is TGTGCCAGCAGCGGGACAGGGCCCAGCAATCAGCCCCAGCATTTT. This chain links TRBV5-8 with TRBJ1-5; TRBD1 aligns across 9 bases. The germline CDR1 and CDR2 sequences are SGHTS and YDEGEE. This CDR3 contains 15 residues. V lost 4 bases and J lost 1; bases outside the gene matches: 3.

This clone showed up just a few times. The V and J genes are TRBV6-2 or TRBV6-3 and TRBJ1-2, with no clear D. With 4 bases removed from V and 3 bases from J, the gap between germline ends came to 18 bases. CDR1 is MNHEY and CDR2 is SVGEGT in the germline V gene. This CDR3 has 16 residues. The CDR3 sequence is CASSLRRTKRDYGYTF. The CDR3 DNA follows: TGTGCCAGCAGTTTACGGAGAACTAAACGAGACTATGGCTACACCTTC.

There are a few counts of this clone. V is TRBV4-1 and J is TRBJ2-5; D gene ambiguous. The CDR3 contains 14 residues. V was pared by 1 base and J by 0 bases, with 6 bases between. Looked up from germline, CDR1 is MGHRA and CDR2 is YSYEKL. This chain's CDR3 is CASSQVQYQETQYF. Here the CDR3 DNA reads TGCGCCAGCAGCCAAGTACAGTACCAAGAGACCCAGTACTTC.